The sequence of this T cell receptor (beta chain) was determined in a study of spatial heterogeneity in lung cancer. Study results and caveats: In blood, ubiquitous expanded tumor TCRs appeared more at resection than follow-up.

Time point here: sample taken at primary tumor resection. Sequencing of whole RNA from tumor, nontumor lung or frozen PBMC involved no sorting. This clonotype appeared a few times. As yet, its antigen is unknown. CDR1 and CDR2 (germline): SNHLY, FYNNEI. The V end lost 5 bases, the J end lost 7 bases, and 15 bases lay between the germline ends. The CDR3 length is 14 residues. From the 5' RACE reads, TCRdb called clonotypes with MiXCR, one entry per CDR3 protein. The repertoire holds about 23,000 distinct CDR3 sequences, with about 4.7% as singletons. This sample comprised PBMCs, obtained at surgery. This receptor was obtained from a male donor with early-stage non-small cell lung cancer. The chain has TRBV2 and TRBJ1-5, with D tentatively TRBD1 (6 bases). Here the CDR3 DNA reads TGTGCCAGCAGTCCAGGACAGCTAGGCCAGCCCCAGCATTTT. This gives the protein CASSPGQLGQPQHF.